Below are 26 T cell receptor beta chains sequenced from a single sample in a study of blood T cells in healthy people across ages. Sample-barcoded 5' priming and a J-beta primer mix drove a second PCR of roughly 6 to 12 cycles. TCRdb independently ran MiXCR on the 5' RACE reads; one entry per CDR3 protein. The table lists hundreds of thousands of distinct CDR3 sequences, roughly 53% of them singletons. The material sequenced was blood. These receptors were collected from a man aged 80 or over in good health.

V and J are TRBV12-3 or TRBV12-4 and TRBJ2-3; D might be TRBD2 (5 bases). Trimming took 5 bases from V and 8 from J, leaving 14 bases between them. The CDR3 is 13 residues long. The CDR3 nucleotides are TGTGCCAGCAGTCCGCAAGGACTCTCTACGCAGTATTTT. It specifies CASSPQGLSTQYF.

This chain links TRBV6-2 or TRBV6-3 with TRBJ2-5; 8 positions match TRBD2. With V trimmed by 2 bases and J by 5 bases, 10 bases remained unmatched. Germline CDR1 is MNHEY and CDR2 is SVGEGT. CDR3 size: 16 residues. Here the CDR3 reads CASSYQLAGTGETQYF. The CDR3 nucleotides are TGTGCCAGCAGTTACCAGCTAGCGGGTACAGGGGAGACCCAGTACTTC.

A few counts support this clonotype. The rearrangement joins TRBV15 to TRBJ2-7; D is possibly TRBD2 (6 bases). V was shortened by 5 bases and J by 2 bases, with 7 bases between the two germline ends. Germline CDR1 LNHNV, CDR2 YYDKDF (reference sequence). The CDR3 runs to 12 residues. In nucleotides, the CDR3 is TGTGCCACCAGCGGAGGGGCCTACGAGCAGTACTTC. It codes for CATSGGAYEQYF.

This clonotype came up once. This chain uses TRBV11-2 with TRBJ2-3; 8 nucleotides align to TRBD1. The CDR3 length is 15 residues. Germline V gene data show CDR1 as SGHAT and CDR2 as FQNNGV. V trimming: 4 bases; J trimming: 6 bases; junction bases outside the gene matches: 9. The CDR3: CASSSRTGLRDTQYF. CDR3 bases: TGTGCCAGCAGCTCGCGGACAGGGTTGAGGGATACGCAGTATTTT.

V gene TRBV15 combines with J gene TRBJ1-5; possible D gene TRBD1, 6 bases. This CDR3 region has 15 residues. V lost 1 base and J lost 5, with 12 bases in between. The germline V gene encodes CDR1 LNHNV and CDR2 YYDKDF (reference sequence). In nucleotides, the CDR3 is TGTGCCACCAGCAGAGCCGCAGGGGCGCATCAGCCCCAGCATTTT. It codes for CATSRAAGAHQPQHF.

In this sample, this clonotype turned up a few times. Relative to the germline gene, one junction end is altered; a read error may explain this. The chain employs TRBV9 and TRBJ2-3; no clear D gene. Germline loops: CDR1 SGDLS, CDR2 YYNGEE. The CDR3 is 14 residues long. The CDR3 nucleotides are TGTGTCAGCAGCGTAGAAATCGAGACAGATACGCAGTATTTT. This sequence encodes CVSSVEIETDTQYF.

The rearrangement joins TRBV6-5 to TRBJ2-3, with unresolved D. Trimming stripped 5 bases from V and 0 bases from J, with 12 bases between. CDR1 and CDR2 from the germline V gene are MNHEY and SVGAGI. The CDR3 consists of 15 residues. The CDR3, as DNA: TGTGCCAGCAGTACGCGGCTACGGAGCACAGATACGCAGTATTTT. Its protein product is CASSTRLRSTDTQYF.

The chain employs TRBV4-2 and TRBJ2-1, with 10 bases matching TRBD1. The germline gives CDR1 LGHNA, CDR2 YNFKEQ. Trimming removed 3 bases from V and 8 bases from J; junction bases left unmatched: 4. The length of the CDR3 is 14 residues. The CDR3 is CASSQGQGKDEQFF. CDR3 nucleotide sequence: TGTGCCAGCAGCCAGGGACAGGGGAAGGATGAGCAGTTCTTC.

The chain couples TRBV11-2 to TRBJ2-5, with 13 nucleotides matching TRBD2. Germline V gene sequence: CDR1 SGHAT, CDR2 FQNNGV. The CDR3 extends over 16 amino acids. V trimming: 5 bases; J trimming: 4 bases; junction bases outside the gene matches: 7. The CDR3 sequence is CASSEGTSGIGETQYF. The CDR3 DNA is TGTGCCAGCAGCGAAGGGACTAGCGGGATCGGAGAGACCCAGTACTTC.

The chain links TRBV4-1 to TRBJ2-6; 7 positions agree with TRBD2. Germline lookup yields CDR1 MGHRA and CDR2 YSYEKL. The CDR3 sequence is 17 residues long. After removal of 4 bases from V and 4 bases from J, the junction contained 10 bases not matched to a gene. The CDR3 spells CASSREGSALGANVLTF. For the CDR3, the DNA is TGCGCCAGCAGCCGGGAGGGGTCGGCTCTGGGGGCCAACGTCCTGACTTTC.

The chain couples TRBV11-2 to TRBJ2-5; possible D gene TRBD1, 5 bases. CDR1 SGHAT and CDR2 FQNNGV come from the germline V gene. There are 15 residues in the CDR3. The germline V and J ends were trimmed by 5 bases and 4 bases, with 17 bases remaining between them. CDR3 nucleotide sequence: TGTGCCAGCAGCAACCCCGACAGAAGAGGAGAGACCCAGTACTTC. The encoded protein is CASSNPDRRGETQYF.

This clonotype occurred a few times. This rearrangement joins TRBV21-1 to TRBJ2-4; the table calls TRBD1, which could not be checked here. TRBJ2-7 matches the DNA end more closely, so the J call is doubtful. TRBV21-1 is a pseudogene segment. The CDR3 consists of 16 residues. This chain's CDR3 is CASSKLRPLPPLEQYF. CDR3 DNA sequence: TGTGCCAGCAGCAAACTAAGACCTCTGCCCCCCCTCGAGCAGTACTTC.

This clonotype was observed a handful of times. This chain connects TRBV9 to TRBJ2-3, with TRBD2 identical over 7 bases. The CDR3 runs to 16 residues. Germline CDR1 SGDLS, CDR2 YYNGEE. Losses at the gene ends were 4 bases for V and 6 bases for J; bases not matched to a gene: 14. CDR3 amino acids: CASSRTGASGWDTQYF. The CDR3, as DNA: TGTGCCAGCAGCCGAACTGGGGCTAGCGGTTGGGATACGCAGTATTTT.

This clonotype appeared a single time. The V gene is TRBV6-1, the J gene TRBJ2-5; 9 bases fit TRBD1. CDR1 is MNHNS and CDR2 is SASEGT in the germline V gene. The CDR3 is made up of 15 amino acids. With 4 bases clipped from V and 4 bases from J, the junction kept 7 bases outside the gene matches. The CDR3 DNA is TGTGCCAGCAGTGGACAGGGACAGGGTAGAGAGACCCAGTACTTC. This translates into CASSGQGQGRETQYF.

This clonotype was seen a handful of times. The rearrangement joins TRBV2 to TRBJ2-1; D unresolved. The germline V gene encodes CDR1 SNHLY and CDR2 FYNNEI. This CDR3 contains 12 residues. The V gene lost 6 bases and the J gene lost 3 bases, with 6 bases spanning the gap. This CDR3 reads CASSQYYNEQFF. As DNA, the CDR3 is TGTGCCAGCAGCCAATACTACAATGAGCAGTTCTTC.

In its sample, this clonotype was seen a few times. V is TRBV6-2 or TRBV6-3 and J is TRBJ2-5; 10 nucleotides line up with TRBD1. The CDR3 spans 15 residues. The germline V gene has CDR1 MNHEY and CDR2 SVGEGT. With V trimmed by 6 bases and J by 6 bases, 10 bases remained unmatched. CDR3 amino acids: CASSLTPGQGQTQYF. In DNA, the CDR3 is TGTGCCAGCAGCCTTACTCCGGGACAGGGGCAGACCCAGTACTTC.

The J gene is TRBJ1-2, the V gene TRBV28, with TRBD1 identical over 7 bases. V dropped 5 bases and J dropped 0; count of bases not matched to a gene: 6. CDR1 is MDHEN and CDR2 is SYDVKM in the germline V gene. This CDR3 comprises 15 residues. CDR3 DNA: TGTGCCAGCAGTATGACAGGGACATCTAACTATGGCTACACCTTC. Translated: CASSMTGTSNYGYTF.

The chain has TRBV20-1 and TRBJ1-6; D remains ambiguous. Trimming took 1 base from V and 7 from J, leaving 14 bases between them. Germline CDR1 reads DFQATT; CDR2 reads SNEGSKA (reference sequence). This CDR3 is 15 amino acids long. CDR3 in DNA: TGCAGTGCTAGAGGGCCGGGAATCGGCAATTCACCCCTCCACTTT. Protein: CSARGPGIGNSPLHF.

As to this clonotype: A clone one base away is much larger, so this may be a read error. The rearrangement joins TRBV20-1 to TRBJ1-2; D gene uncertain. Germline CDR1 reads DFQATT; CDR2 reads SNEGSKA (reference sequence). Trimming took 0 bases from V and 5 from J, leaving 13 bases between them. The CDR3 contains 14 residues. CDR3 loop: CSARDAWQNYGYTF. The DNA of the CDR3 is TGCAGTGCTAGAGATGCGTGGCAGAATTATGGCTACACCTTC.

Regarding this clonotype: A much larger clone sits a single nucleotide away, making a read error possible. V is TRBV27 and J is TRBJ2-1, with D unresolved. The end of the DNA is better explained by TRBJ2-7, so the J call may be wrong. CDR1 is MNHEY, CDR2 SMNVEV, per germline (reference sequence). The CDR3 is 15 residues long. CDR3 sequence reads: CASSLSSYSYNEQYF. The CDR3 nucleotides read TGTGCCAGCAGTTTGAGCAGCTACTCCTACAATGAGCAGTACTTC.

The chain links TRBV5-1 to TRBJ2-2; 9 bases match TRBD2. V lost 4 bases and J lost 6; bases outside the gene matches: 7. CDR3 size: 15 residues. CDR1 SGHRS and CDR2 YFSETQ come from the germline V gene. The CDR3 DNA follows: TGCGCCAGCAGCGATAGCGGGAGAGGAGCCGGGGAGCTGTTTTTT. Translating it yields CASSDSGRGAGELFF.

J is TRBJ1-5 and V is TRBV10-3; perhaps TRBD1 as D (5 bases). CDR1 ENHRY and CDR2 SYGVKD come from the germline V gene. V was clipped by 2 bases and J by 5 bases, with 13 bases between them. The CDR3 sequence is 15 residues long. In DNA form, the CDR3 reads TGTGCCATCAGTGAGGGGACGACGGGCTATCAGCCCCAGCATTTT. Translating it yields CAISEGTTGYQPQHF.

The rearrangement uses TRBV7-9 and TRBJ1-5; 10 bases line up with TRBD1. The V segment lost 5 bases and the J segment 6 bases; nucleotides outside the gene matches: 10. The CDR3 is 16 amino acids. Germline CDR1 reads SEHNR; CDR2 reads FQNEAQ (reference sequence). The DNA of the CDR3 is TGTGCCAGCAGCCTACGAGACAGGGGGCGCGCTCAGCCCCAGCATTTT. This encodes CASSLRDRGRAQPQHF.

This clonotype was found once. V usage is TRBV6-1 and J usage is TRBJ2-1; D perhaps matches TRBD2 (6 bases). The CDR3 has 15 residues. CDR1 is MNHNS and CDR2 is SASEGT in the germline V gene. The V gene lost 2 bases and the J gene lost 4 bases, with 12 bases spanning the gap. The CDR3 sequence is CASSEPGRRYNEQFF. The CDR3 nucleotides read TGTGCCAGCAGTGAACCGGGGAGGAGGTACAATGAGCAGTTCTTC.

This clonotype was seen a handful of times. The chain is built from TRBV6-1 and TRBJ2-3, with 12 bases fitting TRBD2. Germline CDR1 and CDR2: MNHNS and SASEGT. The CDR3 has 16 amino acids. V was pared by 5 bases and J by 6 bases, with 9 bases of the junction left unmatched. In DNA form, the CDR3 reads TGTGCCAGCAGTTTTTCCGGGACTAGCGGGTCCGATACGCAGTATTTT. Protein sequence: CASSFSGTSGSDTQYF.

The chain employs TRBV6-5 and TRBJ1-4; 8 nucleotides match TRBD1. Per the germline V gene, CDR1 is MNHEY and CDR2 is SVGAGI. V was clipped by 5 bases and J by 8 bases; unmatched bases: 10. CDR3 length equals 15 residues. CDR3 in amino acids: CASSDRQGRREKLFF. The CDR3 DNA follows: TGTGCCAGCAGTGACCGACAGGGGCGGAGGGAAAAACTGTTTTTT.